This is a list of T cell receptor beta chains from one sample in a study of T cell responses to AZD1222 COVID-19 vaccine. Measured with immunoSEQ multiplex PCR; TCRdb has only the in-frame clones, and not every one. Here the sample spans about 130,000 clones, roughly 84% being singletons. The sequenced sample was peripheral blood, obtained on day 0 of AZD1222 vaccination. These receptors were collected from an adult in good health. Each CDR3 is given with its conserved first and last residue. The D gene is left open where the match is weak. The listing skips clone size in some rows; elsewhere it reads once, few, many or a size class.

D gene	V gene	clone size	CDR3 length	J gene	CDR3 DNA	CDR3 protein
.	TRBV6-6	once	16	TRBJ2-2	TGTGCCAGCACCACGTCTCAGGCGGCCCTCACCGGGGAGCTGTTTTTT	CASTTSQAALTGELFF
.	TRBV2	.	12	TRBJ1-2	TGTGCCAGCAGTGAAGCCGTGGGGGGCTACACCTTC	CASSEAVGGYTF
.	TRBV7-9	.	13	TRBJ1-2	TGTGCCAGCAGCTTAGACGGGGCGAATGGCTACACCTTC	CASSLDGANGYTF
TRBD2	TRBV3-1/TRBV3-2	.	16	TRBJ2-7	TGTGCCAGCAGCCAAGTCTCTAGCGGGAGGGGGTACGAGCAGTACTTC	CASSQVSSGRGYEQYF
.	TRBV9	once	15	TRBJ2-7	TGTGCCAGCAGCCCAGGCCCTAGCGAGTCCTACGAGCAGTACTTC	CASSPGPSESYEQYF
.	TRBV2	.	14	TRBJ1-4	TGTGCCAGCATTGAAACCCGGCATAATGAAAAACTGTTTTTT	CASIETRHNEKLFF
.	TRBV6-2/TRBV6-3	.	17	TRBJ1-3	TGTGCCAGCAGTTACGGGCAGGCGGTAGGCCTTGGAAACACCATATATTTT	CASSYGQAVGLGNTIYF
TRBD2	TRBV6-5	.	15	TRBJ2-7	TGTGCCAGCAGTCTAACTAGCGGGGCCTCCTACGAGCAGTACTTC	CASSLTSGASYEQYF
.	TRBV27	few	11	TRBJ1-2	TGTGCCAGCAGTTTATCCGGCGGCTACACCTTC	CASSLSGGYTF
.	TRBV5-1	.	11	TRBJ2-1	TGCGCCAGCTCGGAATACAATGAGCAGTTCTTC	CASSEYNEQFF
.	TRBV5-1	.	14	TRBJ1-1	TGCGCCAGCAGCTTGTGGGCAGGGAACACTGAAGCTTTCTTT	CASSLWAGNTEAFF
TRBD2	TRBV7-3	.	14	TRBJ2-1	TGTGCCAGCAGCTTAAGCGGGAGAGCCAATGGGCAGTTCTTC	CASSLSGRANGQFF
.	TRBV15	.	14	TRBJ2-7	TGTGCCACCAGCGGACGGACTTCCCCCTACGAGCAGTACTTC	CATSGRTSPYEQYF
.	TRBV12-3/TRBV12-4	few	13	TRBJ1-2	TGTGCCAGCAGGGACTCGCAGGGGCGCGGCTACACCTTC	CASRDSQGRGYTF
.	TRBV11-2	.	13	TRBJ1-2	TGTGCCAGCAGCTTACGACTGAACTATGGCTACACCTTC	CASSLRLNYGYTF
.	TRBV10-1	.	13	TRBJ2-2	TGCGCCAGCAGGCAGGACCTCACCGGGGAGCTGTTTTTT	CASRQDLTGELFF
TRBD2	TRBV5-5	.	16	TRBJ2-3	TGTGCCAGCAGCTTGATGATAGCGGGGGTCACAGATACGCAGTATTTT	CASSLMIAGVTDTQYF
.	TRBV6-5	.	13	TRBJ2-7	TGTGCCAGCAGACCTACAGGGAGCCACGAGCAGTACTTC	CASRPTGSHEQYF
.	TRBV30	once	13	TRBJ2-5	TGTGCCTGGAGCCCATCCAGCCACGAGTCCCAGTACTTC	CAWSPSSHESQYF
TRBD2	TRBV9	.	18	TRBJ2-2	TGTGCCAGCAGCGCTGGACTAGCGGGAACCACGAACACCGGGGAGCTGTTTTTT	CASSAGLAGTTNTGELFF
.	TRBV2	once	15	TRBJ2-2	TGTGCCAGCAGTCCAACGACACGAGGGGCCGGGGAGCTGTTTTTT	CASSPTTRGAGELFF
TRBD1	TRBV28	.	17	TRBJ2-3	TGTGCCAGCATCACCGCTGGCTCGGGACAGGGCCCAGATACGCAGTATTTT	CASITAGSGQGPDTQYF
.	TRBV21-1	medium-sized	16	TRBJ2-5	TGTGCCAGCAGCCCCAGGACTAGCGGGATAGGGGAGACCCAGTACTTC	CASSPRTSGIGETQYF
.	TRBV19	.	15	TRBJ2-7	TGTGCCAGTAGTAGCTCGTCGAAGGAGTACTACGAGCAGTACTTC	CASSSSSKEYYEQYF
TRBD2	TRBV28	.	17	TRBJ2-5	TGTGCCAGCAGTCCCGGGACTAGCGGGAGGGTTGGAGAGACCCAGTACTTC	CASSPGTSGRVGETQYF
.	TRBV6-6	.	14	TRBJ1-4	TGTGCCAGCAGTTACCCAGGGGTAGATGAAAAACTGTTTTTT	CASSYPGVDEKLFF
.	TRBV7-3	.	13	TRBJ2-2	TGTGCCAGCAGCTTGGAGTACACCGGGGAGCTGTTTTTT	CASSLEYTGELFF
.	TRBV19	.	14	TRBJ1-5	TGTGCCAGTAGAGGGCCGGGGGGCGTTCAGCCCCAGCATTTT	CASRGPGGVQPQHF
TRBD2	TRBV28	.	17	TRBJ2-1	TGTGCCAGCAGGACTAGCGGGGGGGCCGCGGGGTACAATGAGCAGTTCTTC	CASRTSGGAAGYNEQFF
.	TRBV6-5	.	15	TRBJ1-1	TGTGCCAGCAGGCGGACGGGTATCGCTTTCACTGAAGCTTTCTTT	CASRRTGIAFTEAFF
TRBD1	TRBV6-2/TRBV6-3	.	16	TRBJ2-3	TGTGCCAGCAGTAACCGGGACAGGGGGCCGCCAGATACGCAGTATTTT	CASSNRDRGPPDTQYF
.	TRBV7-2	few	14	TRBJ1-2	TGTGCCAGCACCCCCACGACACGGAAGTATGGCTACACCTTC	CASTPTTRKYGYTF
.	TRBV27	.	16	TRBJ1-1	TGTGCCAGCAGTTCCCCGCTTGGTGTTGGCTACACTGAAGCTTTCTTT	CASSSPLGVGYTEAFF
TRBD2	TRBV29-1	.	14	TRBJ2-2	TGCAGCGTTGGATTAGCGGGGGGGCTCCGGGAGCTGTTTTTT	CSVGLAGGLRELFF
.	TRBV9	once	14	TRBJ2-4	TGTGCCAGCAGCGTAGGACAGGCCAAAAACATTCAGTACTTC	CASSVGQAKNIQYF
.	TRBV9	once	13	TRBJ2-2	TGTGCCAGCAGCGTAGGGTGGCCCGGGGAGCTGTTTTTT	CASSVGWPGELFF
.	TRBV6-4	.	14	TRBJ1-1	TGTGCCAGCAGTGAGGGGACGGCGAACACTGAAGCTTTCTTT	CASSEGTANTEAFF
.	TRBV4-2	.	15	TRBJ2-3	TGTGCCAGCAGCCAAGGTCTTAGGGGGGCAGATACGCAGTATTTT	CASSQGLRGADTQYF
.	TRBV5-4	.	13	TRBJ2-3	TGTGCCAGCAGCTTGCGGATGGGTGATACGCAGTATTTT	CASSLRMGDTQYF
.	TRBV29-1	once	14	TRBJ2-5	TGCAGCGCCGAACGGGGACCCGGGTGGGAGACCCAGTACTTC	CSAERGPGWETQYF
TRBD2	TRBV7-6	.	15	TRBJ2-3	TGTGCCAGCAGCCCGACCCTCACGACTAGCGGGAGTCAGTATTTT	CASSPTLTTSGSQYF
.	TRBV7-8	.	13	TRBJ1-5	TGTGCCAGCAGCTTAGAGCGGTCCCAGCCCCAGCATTTT	CASSLERSQPQHF
TRBD1	TRBV6-6	.	13	TRBJ1-2	TGTGCCAGCAGTTACGAGGGGGCCGATGGCTACACCTTC	CASSYEGADGYTF
.	TRBV6-5	.	14	TRBJ1-1	TGTGCCAGCAGCCCCGGAGGGTTCGGAACTGAAGCTTTCTTT	CASSPGGFGTEAFF